This T cell receptor beta chain was retrieved from a study of blood T cell repertoires in COVID-19 (TCRdb year 2020). Study-wide context: Samples covering the acute and convalescent phases of COVID-19 were provided by collaborators in the United States, Italy and Spain. The prospective study material was composed of cDNA or gDNA derived from T cells, B-cell-depleted T cells, or PBMCs. The dataset comprised deeply sampled blood TCRbeta repertoires from subjects exposed to, actively infected with, or recovered from COVID-19. The repertoires were released in a freely available public database intended as a resource for research on the immune response to SARS-CoV-2. Samples were obtained from the ongoing ImmuneRACE study (first 160 participants) and from 950 to 1,500 subjects provided by 6 global collaborators. The sample metadata nearly always contained a de-identified subject ID, COVID-19 status, age in years and sex. Where available, HLA class I and class II types were obtained from metadata supplied by the sample provider rather than from assay-based typing.

A word on this clone: It lacks a known antigen. The sample holds no much larger clone one base away, and base qualities are not on file.

TCRbeta CDR3 regions were amplified from genomic DNA by means of the immunoSEQ Assay, a bias-controlled multiplex PCR. Under the source paper's analysis protocol: Nucleated cell counts per sample were estimated from amplification of reference gene primers within the assay. To quantify the absolute abundance of each unique TCRbeta CDR3 rearrangement, sequence reads were collapsed and filtered. For each sample, productive Simpson clonality was calculated as the square root of Simpson's diversity index across productive rearrangements. Drawn from immuneACCESS, this table holds only the in-frame rearrangements with V and J called that TCRdb kept. Clones are partly lost; checked studies trace under half to an unresolved V gene and leave the rest unexplained. V and J calls plus clone size are reproduced from that table; the DNA served to infer D and trimming. For this sample there are about 300,000 clones; more than 70% appear just once. Under 8% of the sample comes from the top ten.

Trimming accounts for 1 base at V and 2 bases at J, while the number of junction bases matched to no gene is 3. CDR3 length: 17 amino acids, cysteine to phenylalanine. This entry keeps only the CDR3 DNA: 51 bases, framed from base 1. From the germline V gene (reference sequence), CDR1 is SEHNR and CDR2 is FQNEAQ. What the authors observed across the whole study: The quantity of clinical and demographic metadata differed by source and by participant and was supplied without curation.

Samples from volunteer blood donors who had recovered from COVID-19 were contributed by a second Seattle source. The collaborating institutions used their own protocols to collect whole blood in K2EDTA tubes. For TCRbeta analysis, collaborators shipped samples in one of three forms: frozen whole blood, isolated PBMCs, or DNA extracted from either of those sample types. The receptor chain draws on TRBV7-9 and TRBJ2-6; TRBD1 aligns with 9 central bases. The sequencing input was peripheral blood. The receptor's source is a woman aged 30 to 39 who had recovered from COVID-19. The nucleotides are TGTGCCAGCAGCTTAGACAGGGGGCTTCCTGGGGCCAACGTCCTGACTTTC. Translated, it reads CASSLDRGLPGANVLTF.